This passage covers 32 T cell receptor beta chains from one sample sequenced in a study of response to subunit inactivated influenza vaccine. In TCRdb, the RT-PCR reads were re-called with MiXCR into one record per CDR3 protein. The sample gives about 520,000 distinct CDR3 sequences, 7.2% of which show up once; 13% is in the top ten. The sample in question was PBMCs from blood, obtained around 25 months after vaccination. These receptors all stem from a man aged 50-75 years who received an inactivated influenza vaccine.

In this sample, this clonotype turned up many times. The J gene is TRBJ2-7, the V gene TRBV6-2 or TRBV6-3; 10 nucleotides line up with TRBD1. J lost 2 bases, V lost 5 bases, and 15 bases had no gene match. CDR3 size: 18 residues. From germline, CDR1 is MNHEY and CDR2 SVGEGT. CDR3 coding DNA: TGTGCCAGCAGTCCTATCCCGGGACAGGGGACTATTACCTACGAGCAGTACTTC. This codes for CASSPIPGQGTITYEQYF.

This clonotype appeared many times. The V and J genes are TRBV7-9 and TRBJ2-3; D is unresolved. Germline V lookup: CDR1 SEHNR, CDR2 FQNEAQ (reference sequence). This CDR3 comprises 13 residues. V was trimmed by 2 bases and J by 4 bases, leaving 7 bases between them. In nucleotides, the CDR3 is TGTGCCAGCAGCTTAACGACCCCAGATACGCAGTATTTT. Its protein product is CASSLTTPDTQYF. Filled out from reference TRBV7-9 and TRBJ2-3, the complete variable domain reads DTGVSQNPRHKITKRGQNVTFRCDPISEHNRLYWYRQTLGQGPEFLTYFQNEAQLEKSRLLSDRFSAERPKGSFSTLEIQRTEQGDSAMYLCASSLTTPDTQYFGPGTRLTVL.

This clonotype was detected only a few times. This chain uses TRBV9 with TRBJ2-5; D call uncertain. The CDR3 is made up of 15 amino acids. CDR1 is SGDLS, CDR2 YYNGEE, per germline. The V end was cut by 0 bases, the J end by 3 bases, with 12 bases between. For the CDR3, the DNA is TGTGCCAGCAGCGTAGCTAGGACGTCTAAAGAGACCCAGTACTTC. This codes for CASSVARTSKETQYF.

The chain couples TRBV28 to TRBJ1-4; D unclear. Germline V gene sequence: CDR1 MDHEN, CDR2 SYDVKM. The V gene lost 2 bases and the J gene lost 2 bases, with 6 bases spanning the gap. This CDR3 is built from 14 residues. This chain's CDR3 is CASSLAPTNEKLFF. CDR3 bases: TGTGCCAGCAGTTTAGCCCCTACTAATGAAAAACTGTTTTTT. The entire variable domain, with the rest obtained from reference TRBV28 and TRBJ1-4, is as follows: DVKVTQSSRYLVKRTGEKVFLECVQDMDHENMFWYRQDPGLGLRLIYFSYDVKMKEKGDIPEGYSVSREKKERFSLILESASTNQTSMYLCASSLAPTNEKLFFGSGTQLSVL.

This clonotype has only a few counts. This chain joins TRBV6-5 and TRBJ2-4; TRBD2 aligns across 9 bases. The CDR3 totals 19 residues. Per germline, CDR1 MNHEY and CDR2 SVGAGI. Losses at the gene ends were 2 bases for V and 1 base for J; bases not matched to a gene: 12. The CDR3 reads CASSYSSGSRVGAKNIQYF. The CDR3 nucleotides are TGTGCCAGCAGTTACAGTAGCGGGAGCCGGGTAGGGGCCAAAAACATTCAGTACTTC.

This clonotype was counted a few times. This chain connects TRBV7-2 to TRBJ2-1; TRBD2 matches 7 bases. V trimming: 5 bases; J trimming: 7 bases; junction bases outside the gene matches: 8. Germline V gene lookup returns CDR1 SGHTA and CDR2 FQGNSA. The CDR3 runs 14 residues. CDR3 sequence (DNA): TGTGCCAGCAGCGTCCCCGGGACTACAAATGAGCAGTTCTTC. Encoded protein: CASSVPGTTNEQFF.

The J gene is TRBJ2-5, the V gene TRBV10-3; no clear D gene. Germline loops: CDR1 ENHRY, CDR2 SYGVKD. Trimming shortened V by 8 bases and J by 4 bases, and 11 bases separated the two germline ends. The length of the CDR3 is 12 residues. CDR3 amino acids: CAIGSPRETQYF. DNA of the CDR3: TGTGCCATCGGCTCCCCAAGAGAGACCCAGTACTTC.

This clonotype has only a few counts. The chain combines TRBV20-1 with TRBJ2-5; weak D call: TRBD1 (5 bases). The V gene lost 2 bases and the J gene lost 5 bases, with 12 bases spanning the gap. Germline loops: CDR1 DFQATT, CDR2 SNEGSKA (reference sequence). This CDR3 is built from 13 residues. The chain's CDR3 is CSARLQARETQYF. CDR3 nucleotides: TGCAGTGCTAGATTACAGGCTCGGGAGACCCAGTACTTC.

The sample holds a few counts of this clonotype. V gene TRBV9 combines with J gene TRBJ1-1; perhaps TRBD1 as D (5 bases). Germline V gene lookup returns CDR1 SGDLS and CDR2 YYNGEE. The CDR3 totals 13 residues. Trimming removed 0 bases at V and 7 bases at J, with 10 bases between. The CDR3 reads CASSVGRGSEAFF. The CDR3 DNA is TGTGCCAGCAGCGTAGGTCGGGGGAGTGAAGCTTTCTTT. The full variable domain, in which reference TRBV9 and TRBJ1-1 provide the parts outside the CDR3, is DSGVTQTPKHLITATGQRVTLRCSPRSGDLSVYWYQQSLDQGLQFLIQYYNGEERAKGNILERFSAQQFPDLHSELNLSSLELGDSALYFCASSVGRGSEAFFGQGTRLTVV.

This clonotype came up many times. The CDR3 spells CASSSTTGALDIQYF. The CDR3 DNA reads TGTGCCAGCAGCTCTACCACAGGCGCCTTGGACATTCAGTACTTC. This chain joins TRBV5-6 and TRBJ2-4, with D tentatively TRBD1 (5 bases). Between the trimmed V and J ends, which lost 3 bases and 8 bases, there was a span of 18 bases. The CDR3 consists of 15 residues. The V gene's germline CDR1 is SGHDT and CDR2 YYEEEE.

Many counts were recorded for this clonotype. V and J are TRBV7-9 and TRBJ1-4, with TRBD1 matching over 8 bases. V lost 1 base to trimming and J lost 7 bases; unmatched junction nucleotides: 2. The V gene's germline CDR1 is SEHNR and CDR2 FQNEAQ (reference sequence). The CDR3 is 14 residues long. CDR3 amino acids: CASSLGQGFEKLFF. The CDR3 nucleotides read TGTGCCAGCAGCTTAGGACAGGGGTTTGAAAAACTGTTTTTT.

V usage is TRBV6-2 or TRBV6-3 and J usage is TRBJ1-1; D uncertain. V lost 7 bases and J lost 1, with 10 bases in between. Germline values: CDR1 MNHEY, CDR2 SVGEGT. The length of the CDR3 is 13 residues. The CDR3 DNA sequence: TGTGCCAGCATCCGAAAAGAGAACACTGAAGCTTTCTTT. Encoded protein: CASIRKENTEAFF.

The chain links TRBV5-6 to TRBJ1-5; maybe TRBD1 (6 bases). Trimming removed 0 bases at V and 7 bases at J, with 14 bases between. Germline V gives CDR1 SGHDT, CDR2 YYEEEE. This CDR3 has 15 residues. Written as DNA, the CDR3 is TGTGCCAGCAGCTTGGGGCAGGGGCTCGGACAGCCCCAGCATTTT. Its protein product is CASSLGQGLGQPQHF.

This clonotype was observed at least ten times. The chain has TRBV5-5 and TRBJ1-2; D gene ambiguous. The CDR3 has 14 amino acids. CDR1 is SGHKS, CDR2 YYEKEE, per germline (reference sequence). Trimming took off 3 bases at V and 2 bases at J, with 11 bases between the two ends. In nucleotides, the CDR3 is TGTGCCAGCAGCTCTGGGTTGGGGAACTATGGCTACACCTTC. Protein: CASSSGLGNYGYTF.

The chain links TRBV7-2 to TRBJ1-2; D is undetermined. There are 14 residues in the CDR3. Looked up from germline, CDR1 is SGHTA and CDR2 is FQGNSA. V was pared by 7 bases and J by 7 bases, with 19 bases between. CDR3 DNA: TGTGCCAGCAAGCTCGACCCTCCTCGGAGTGGCTACACCTTC. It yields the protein CASKLDPPRSGYTF. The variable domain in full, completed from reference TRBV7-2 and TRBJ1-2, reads GAGVSQSPSNKVTEKGKDVELRCDPISGHTALYWYRQSLGQGLEFLIYFQGNSAPDKSGLPSDRFSAERTGGSVSTLTIQRTQQEDSAVYLCASKLDPPRSGYTFGSGTRLTVV.

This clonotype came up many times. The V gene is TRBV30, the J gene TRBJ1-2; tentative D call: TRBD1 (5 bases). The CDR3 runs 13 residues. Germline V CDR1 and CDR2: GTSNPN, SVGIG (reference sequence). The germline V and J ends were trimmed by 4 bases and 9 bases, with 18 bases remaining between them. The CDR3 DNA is TGTGCCTGGAAGAACAGGCAGGCCGGCAGCTACACCTTC. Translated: CAWKNRQAGSYTF.

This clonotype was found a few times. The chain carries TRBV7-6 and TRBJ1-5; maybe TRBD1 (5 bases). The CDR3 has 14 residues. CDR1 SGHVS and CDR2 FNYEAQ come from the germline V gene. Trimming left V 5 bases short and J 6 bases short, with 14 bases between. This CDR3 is CASSDAGVSQPQHF. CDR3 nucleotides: TGTGCCAGCAGCGATGCGGGGGTGAGTCAGCCCCAGCATTTT. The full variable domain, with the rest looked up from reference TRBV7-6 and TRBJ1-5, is GAGVSQSPRYKVTKRGQDVALRCDPISGHVSLYWYRQALGQGPEFLTYFNYEAQQDKSGLPNDRFSAERPEGSISTLTIQRTEQRDSAMYRCASSDAGVSQPQHFGDGTRLSIL.

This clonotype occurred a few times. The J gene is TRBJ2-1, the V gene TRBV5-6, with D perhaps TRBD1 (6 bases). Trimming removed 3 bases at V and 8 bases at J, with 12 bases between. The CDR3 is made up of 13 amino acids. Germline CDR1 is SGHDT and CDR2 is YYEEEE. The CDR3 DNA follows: TGTGCCAGCAGCTCCCTACAGGGAGATGAGCAGTTCTTC. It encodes CASSSLQGDEQFF.

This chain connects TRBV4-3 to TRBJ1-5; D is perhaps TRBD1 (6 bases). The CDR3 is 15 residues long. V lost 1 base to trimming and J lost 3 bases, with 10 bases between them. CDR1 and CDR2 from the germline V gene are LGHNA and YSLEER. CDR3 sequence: CASSQATGPNQPQHF. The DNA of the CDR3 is TGCGCCAGCAGCCAAGCCACAGGGCCCAATCAGCCCCAGCATTTT.

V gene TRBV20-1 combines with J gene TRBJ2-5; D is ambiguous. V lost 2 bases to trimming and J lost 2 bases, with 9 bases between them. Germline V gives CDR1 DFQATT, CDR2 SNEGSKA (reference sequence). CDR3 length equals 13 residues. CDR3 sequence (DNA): TGCAGTGCTAGATGGGCACGTCAAGAGACCCAGTACTTC. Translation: CSARWARQETQYF.

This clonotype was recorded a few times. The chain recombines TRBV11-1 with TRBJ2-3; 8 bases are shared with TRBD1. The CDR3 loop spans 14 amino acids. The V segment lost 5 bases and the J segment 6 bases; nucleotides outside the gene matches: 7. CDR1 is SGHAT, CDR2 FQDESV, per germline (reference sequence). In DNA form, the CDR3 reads TGTGCCAGCAGCACCAGGGGACAGGACGATACGCAGTATTTT. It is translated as CASSTRGQDDTQYF.

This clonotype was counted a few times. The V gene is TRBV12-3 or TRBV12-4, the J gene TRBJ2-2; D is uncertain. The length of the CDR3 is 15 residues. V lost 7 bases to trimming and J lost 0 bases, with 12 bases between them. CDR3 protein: CASIRTDTNTGELFF. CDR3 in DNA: TGTGCCAGCATCAGGACGGATACGAACACCGGGGAGCTGTTTTTT.

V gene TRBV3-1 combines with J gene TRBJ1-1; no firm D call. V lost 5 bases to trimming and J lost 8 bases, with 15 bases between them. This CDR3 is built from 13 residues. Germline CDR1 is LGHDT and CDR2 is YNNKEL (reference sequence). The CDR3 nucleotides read TGTGCCAGCAGCAATTACATGGGTATAGAAGCTTTCTTT. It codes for CASSNYMGIEAFF.

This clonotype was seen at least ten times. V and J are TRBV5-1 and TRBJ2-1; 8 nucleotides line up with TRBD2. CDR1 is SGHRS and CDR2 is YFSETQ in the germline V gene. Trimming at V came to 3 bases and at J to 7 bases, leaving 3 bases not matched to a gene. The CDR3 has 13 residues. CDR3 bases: TGCGCCAGCAGCTCACCTAGCGGGAATGAGCAGTTCTTC. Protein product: CASSSPSGNEQFF.

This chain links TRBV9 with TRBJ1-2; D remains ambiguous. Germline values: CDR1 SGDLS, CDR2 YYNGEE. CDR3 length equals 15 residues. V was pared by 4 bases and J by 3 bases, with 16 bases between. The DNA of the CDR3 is TGTGCCAGCAGCCCGACTGGTGGGGAGGACTATGGCTACACCTTC. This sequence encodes CASSPTGGEDYGYTF.

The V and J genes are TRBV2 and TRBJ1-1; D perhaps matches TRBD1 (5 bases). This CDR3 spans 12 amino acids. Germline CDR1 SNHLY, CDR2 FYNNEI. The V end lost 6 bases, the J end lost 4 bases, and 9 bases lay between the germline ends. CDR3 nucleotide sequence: TGTGCCAGCAGGAGGGGTATCACTGAAGCTTTCTTT. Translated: CASRRGITEAFF. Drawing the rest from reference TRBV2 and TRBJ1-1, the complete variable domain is EPEVTQTPSHQVTQMGQEVILRCVPISNHLYFYWYRQILGQKVEFLVSFYNNEISEKSEIFDDQFSVERPDGSNFTLKIRSTKLEDSAMYFCASRRGITEAFFGQGTRLTVV.

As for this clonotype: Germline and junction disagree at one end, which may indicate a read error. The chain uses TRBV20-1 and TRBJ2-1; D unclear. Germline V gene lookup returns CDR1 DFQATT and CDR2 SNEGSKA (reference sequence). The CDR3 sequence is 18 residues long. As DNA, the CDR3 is TGCTGTGCTAGAGATGGCCCTGCGATACCTTATATCTACAATGAGCAGTTCTTC. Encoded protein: CCARDGPAIPYIYNEQFF.

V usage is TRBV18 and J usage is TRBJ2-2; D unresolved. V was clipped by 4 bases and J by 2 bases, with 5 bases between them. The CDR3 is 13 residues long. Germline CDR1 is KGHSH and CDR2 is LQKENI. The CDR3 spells CASSRPNTGELFF. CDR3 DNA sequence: TGTGCCAGCTCACGACCCAACACCGGGGAGCTGTTTTTT.

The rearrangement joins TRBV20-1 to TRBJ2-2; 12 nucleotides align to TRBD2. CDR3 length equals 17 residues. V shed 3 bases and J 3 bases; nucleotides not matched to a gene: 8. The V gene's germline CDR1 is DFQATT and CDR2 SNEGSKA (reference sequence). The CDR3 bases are TGCAGTGCTAGTATGCTAGCGGGGGGGCCAGACACCGGGGAGCTGTTTTTT. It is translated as CSASMLAGGPDTGELFF.

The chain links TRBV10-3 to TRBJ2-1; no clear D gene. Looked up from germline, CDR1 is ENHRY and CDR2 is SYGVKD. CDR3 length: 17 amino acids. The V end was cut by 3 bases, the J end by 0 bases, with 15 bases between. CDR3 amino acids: CAISDASTRSSYNEQFF. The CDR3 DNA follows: TGTGCCATCAGTGACGCTTCTACACGAAGCTCCTACAATGAGCAGTTCTTC.

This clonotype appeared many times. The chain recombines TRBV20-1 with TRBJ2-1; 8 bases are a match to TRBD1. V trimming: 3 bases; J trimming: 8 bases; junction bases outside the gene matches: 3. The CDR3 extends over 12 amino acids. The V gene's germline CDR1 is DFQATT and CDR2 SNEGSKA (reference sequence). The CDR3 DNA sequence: TGCAGTGCTAGGGGACAGGCTGATGAGCAGTTCTTC. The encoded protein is CSARGQADEQFF.

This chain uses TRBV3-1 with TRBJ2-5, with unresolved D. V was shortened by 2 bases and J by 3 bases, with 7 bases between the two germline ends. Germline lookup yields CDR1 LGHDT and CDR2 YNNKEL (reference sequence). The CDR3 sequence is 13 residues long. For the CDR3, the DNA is TGTGCCAGCAGCCAATCTACGGAAGAGACCCAGTACTTC. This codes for CASSQSTEETQYF.